A selection of T cell receptor beta chains follows, all from one sample in a study of blood T cell repertoires in COVID-19. The data were produced by immunoSEQ multiplex PCR, yet TCRdb's version contains in-frame clones alone and is incomplete. The table shows hundreds of thousands of clones, with more than 75% occurring only once. The sample consisted of peripheral blood. The source of these receptors is a woman aged 55-69 years with active or convalescent COVID-19. The CDR3 runs from the conserved cysteine through the conserved F or W. The D gene is left open where the match is weak. Rows may omit the clone size; those that give it use once, few, many or a size class.

TGTGCCAGCAGCCAAGCCCAAGCATATGGCTACACCTTC CASSQAQAYGYTF 13 TRBJ1-2 TRBV3-1/TRBV3-2 NA NA
TGTGCCAGCAGCTTAGTGCCGGATAAGCGGGGGCTAGTGACCCAGTACTTC CASSLVPDKRGLVTQYF 17 TRBJ2-5 TRBV7-2 once TRBD2
TGTGCCAGCAGCTTACTAGTTGGGGAAAAACTGTTTTTT CASSLLVGEKLFF 13 TRBJ1-4 TRBV7-9 once NA
TGTGCCTGGAGTTCCGGGACAGGGATCCTCGGCTACACCTTC CAWSSGTGILGYTF 14 TRBJ1-2 TRBV30 few TRBD1
TGTGCCAGCAGTCCAGCCGGGGACACTGAAGCTTTCTTT CASSPAGDTEAFF 13 TRBJ1-1 TRBV3-1/TRBV3-2 NA NA
TGCGCCAGCAGCTTACAGGGGGACACCATATATTTT CASSLQGDTIYF 12 TRBJ1-3 TRBV5-1 NA TRBD1
TGTGCCAGCAGCTTAGTGAATATCAGGGGGAGTAATTTTGGCTACACCTTC CASSLVNIRGSNFGYTF 17 TRBJ1-2 TRBV7-9 NA TRBD1
TGCGCCAGCAGTGGAGACAGGCGAGAACCTGTAGATGAGCAGTTCTTC CASSGDRREPVDEQFF 16 TRBJ2-1 TRBV10-1 NA NA
TGTGCCAGCAGCTTAGCTGGGACAGTGAACTATGGCTACACCTTC CASSLAGTVNYGYTF 15 TRBJ1-2 TRBV7-9 NA TRBD1
TGTGCCAGCAGTTACAACCAGGGGTATCAAGAGACCCAGTACTTC CASSYNQGYQETQYF 15 TRBJ2-5 TRBV6-6 NA NA
TGTGCCAGCAGCTTCGGCAGGGGTGAAGCTTTCTTT CASSFGRGEAFF 12 TRBJ1-1 TRBV5-6 NA NA
TGTGCCAGCAGCTTAGCGGGGGCGTACAATGAGCAGTTCTTC CASSLAGAYNEQFF 14 TRBJ2-1 TRBV7-9 NA NA
TGTGCCAGCAACGGCGGCCCCACAATGAACACTGAAGCTTTCTTT CASNGGPTMNTEAFF 15 TRBJ1-1 TRBV5-4 NA NA
TGTGCCAGCAGCTTTGTCGATCGGGACTCCGGAAACACCATATATTTT CASSFVDRDSGNTIYF 16 TRBJ1-3 TRBV5-6 few NA
TGTGCCAGCAGCTTGGCAGGGGGCTTTGGAAACACCATATATTTT CASSLAGGFGNTIYF 15 TRBJ1-3 TRBV5-6 NA TRBD1
TGCGCCAGCAGCCAACAAGGGACAGGGCAATACGAGCAGTACTTC CASSQQGTGQYEQYF 15 TRBJ2-7 TRBV4-3 NA TRBD1
TGTGCCAGCAGCCGGGGGACTAGCGGGGGTGAGACCCAGTACTTC CASSRGTSGGETQYF 15 TRBJ2-5 TRBV7-8 once TRBD2
TGCGCCAGCAGCCAAGATTATACGAGCTCCTACGAGCAGTACTTC CASSQDYTSSYEQYF 15 TRBJ2-7 TRBV4-1 NA NA
TGTGCCAGAAGCTTGGTACGAGATCCGACAGGGGCTAACTATGGCTACACCTTC CARSLVRDPTGANYGYTF 18 TRBJ1-2 TRBV5-3 NA TRBD1
TGTGCCAGCAGTTACTCGAAGACAGGGGGCCGGGAGCAGTACTTC CASSYSKTGGREQYF 15 TRBJ2-7 TRBV6-5 NA TRBD1
TGTGCCAGCAGTGAGGAGCGGAAAGAGACCCAGTACTTC CASSEERKETQYF 13 TRBJ2-5 TRBV2 NA NA
TGTGCCAGTAGTATAATCGGCCCAGGGGCCTGGGCTGAAGCTTTCTTT CASSIIGPGAWAEAFF 16 TRBJ1-1 TRBV19 NA NA
TGCGCCAGCAGCCGACAGGAGAACACCGGGGAGCTGTTTTTT CASSRQENTGELFF 14 TRBJ2-2 TRBV4-1 NA NA
TGTGCCAGCAGCTTATATGCAGATACGCAGTATTTT CASSLYADTQYF 12 TRBJ2-3 TRBV7-2 NA NA
TGTGCCAGCAGTTTCTTGGGGCGTCTGGGCTACACCTTC CASSFLGRLGYTF 13 TRBJ1-2 TRBV27 NA NA
TGTGCCTGGGACGCCGGGACAGTCTATAATTCACCCCTCCACTTT CAWDAGTVYNSPLHF 15 TRBJ1-6 TRBV30 NA TRBD1
TGTGCCAGTAGTATCTCCTCACGACAAGACACTGAAGCTTTCTTT CASSISSRQDTEAFF 15 TRBJ1-1 TRBV19 NA NA
TGTGCCAGCAGCCACAGGGAAGCAAACACCATATATTTT CASSHREANTIYF 13 TRBJ1-3 TRBV7-9 NA NA
TGTGCCAGCAGTTTACTCCCACTTAAGCCCACTGAAGCTTTCTTT CASSLLPLKPTEAFF 15 TRBJ1-1 TRBV28 few NA
TGTGCCAGCAAGGGGGGGGGCACACATGGCTACACCTTC CASKGGGTHGYTF 13 TRBJ1-2 TRBV2 NA NA
TGTGCCAGCAGTGATGGAGGAAATCGCCTTGAAGCTTTCTTT CASSDGGNRLEAFF 14 TRBJ1-1 TRBV2 NA NA
TGTGCCAGCAGAAAACTAGCGGGGGGCCTCGCCTACTTC CASRKLAGGLAYF 13 TRBJ2-5 TRBV6-5 NA TRBD2
TGTGCCAGCAGTGGAAGGGGCAGAGTAAAAGAATCACCCCTCCACTTT CASSGRGRVKESPLHF 16 TRBJ1-6 TRBV25-1 NA NA
TGCGCCAGCAGTCATATTTCGGCGGGGGGTCTGGATAGCACAGATACGCAGTATTTT CASSHISAGGLDSTDTQYF 19 TRBJ2-3 TRBV23-1 NA TRBD2
TGTGCCAGCTCAATCGGACAGGGGAACACCGGGGAGCTGTTTTTT CASSIGQGNTGELFF 15 TRBJ2-2 TRBV18 NA TRBD1
TGTGCCAGCAGTTCCGACAGGGGGGCTGAAGCTTTCTTT CASSSDRGAEAFF 13 TRBJ1-1 TRBV6-1 NA TRBD1
TGCGCCAGCAGCTTGGGCGGGGCAGGGGGATACAATGAGCAGTTCTTC CASSLGGAGGYNEQFF 16 TRBJ2-1 TRBV5-1 NA NA
TGTGCCAGCAGGGCTACAGGGGGCGTCTATGGCTACACCTTC CASRATGGVYGYTF 14 TRBJ1-2 TRBV2 NA TRBD1
TGTGCCTGGAGTGAGGGGCAGGGGGCTAATTCACCCCTCCACTTT CAWSEGQGANSPLHF 15 TRBJ1-6 TRBV30 once TRBD1
TGTGCCGGGGCCGGACAGAGAAACACCATATATTTT CAGAGQRNTIYF 12 TRBJ1-3 TRBV12-3/TRBV12-4 NA NA
TGTGCCAGCAGCGCACGGTTGAACACTGAAGCTTTCTTT CASSARLNTEAFF 13 TRBJ1-1 TRBV6-2/TRBV6-3 many NA
TGCGCCAGCAGCTTGTGGACTAGCGGGGGGCCGAGCTCCTACAATGAGCAGTTCTTC CASSLWTSGGPSSYNEQFF 19 TRBJ2-1 TRBV5-1 NA TRBD2
TGTGCCAGCAGCTTAGCCCCAAACAGGGTTAACTATGGCTACACCTTC CASSLAPNRVNYGYTF 16 TRBJ1-2 TRBV11-2 NA NA
TGTGCCAGCAGTGAACCCAACAGATACGAGCAGTACTTC CASSEPNRYEQYF 13 TRBJ2-7 TRBV6-1 NA NA
TGTGCCACCACTACAGGGGACACCGGGGAGCTGTTTTTT CATTTGDTGELFF 13 TRBJ2-2 TRBV6-6 NA TRBD1
TGTGCCAGTAGTAACACCAATAATTCACCCCTCCACTTT CASSNTNNSPLHF 13 TRBJ1-6 TRBV19 NA NA
TGTGCCAGCTCACCACGGGACAGTGGTAATTCACCCCTCCACTTT CASSPRDSGNSPLHF 15 TRBJ1-6 TRBV18 NA TRBD1
TGTGCCAGCTCACCGACAGGGGGCGCGTACACCGGGGAGCTGTTTTTT CASSPTGGAYTGELFF 16 TRBJ2-2 TRBV18 few TRBD1
TGTGCCAGCTCACCCGGCGGGGGGCCCCCATCGGGGAATGAGCAGTTCTTC CASSPGGGPPSGNEQFF 17 TRBJ2-1 TRBV18 NA TRBD2
TGTGCCAGTAGTCCGAGACAGGGTGGAAGCAATCAGCCCCAGCATTTT CASSPRQGGSNQPQHF 16 TRBJ1-5 TRBV19 few TRBD1
TGCAGCGTTACGATTGAGACTCAGGGGGCAGAGGGCTACACCTTC CSVTIETQGAEGYTF 15 TRBJ1-2 TRBV29-1 NA TRBD1
TGTGCCAGCAGTCGACAGGGGACCGGGGAGCTGTTTTTT CASSRQGTGELFF 13 TRBJ2-2 TRBV6-5 NA TRBD1
TGTGCCAGCAGTTATACCGGGACATCTCGCTACAATGAGCAGTTCTTC CASSYTGTSRYNEQFF 16 TRBJ2-1 TRBV6-5 NA NA
TGTGCCAGCAGCTTACGTAGTGGCTACAATGAGCAGTTCTTC CASSLRSGYNEQFF 14 TRBJ2-1 TRBV7-6 NA NA
TGTGCCTGGGGGCTCTACGGTGGCTACACCTTC CAWGLYGGYTF 11 TRBJ1-2 TRBV30 NA NA
TGTGCCAGCAGCTTGGTTAGCGGGGGCCAAGAGACCCAGTACTTC CASSLVSGGQETQYF 15 TRBJ2-5 TRBV7-2 few TRBD2
TGTGCCATCAGTAACAACGCCCCTGGGGCCAACGTCCTGACTTTC CAISNNAPGANVLTF 15 TRBJ2-6 TRBV10-3 NA NA
TGTGCCAGCAGACGATCGACGGCGGGGGGTACCGGGGAGCTGTTTTTT CASRRSTAGGTGELFF 16 TRBJ2-2 TRBV28 NA TRBD2
TGTGCCAGCAACCGGGACAGGGTAACGGGGGCGTCCGAGCAGTACTTC CASNRDRVTGASEQYF 16 TRBJ2-7 TRBV27 once TRBD1